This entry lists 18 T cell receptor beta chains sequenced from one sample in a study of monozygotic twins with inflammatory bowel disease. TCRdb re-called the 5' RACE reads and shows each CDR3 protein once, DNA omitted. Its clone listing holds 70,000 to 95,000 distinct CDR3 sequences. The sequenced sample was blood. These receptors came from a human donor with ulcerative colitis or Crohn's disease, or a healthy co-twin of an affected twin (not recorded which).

The CDR3 sequence: CASYQRGYEQFF. The chain combines TRBV5-1 with TRBJ2-1; the TRBD1 assignment by TCRdb is unverifiable without DNA. Germline CDR1 reads SGHRS; CDR2 reads YFSETQ. This CDR3 has 12 residues.

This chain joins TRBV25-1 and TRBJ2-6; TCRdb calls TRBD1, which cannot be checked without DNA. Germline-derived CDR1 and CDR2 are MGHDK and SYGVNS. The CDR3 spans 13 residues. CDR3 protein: CASSPGGANVLTF. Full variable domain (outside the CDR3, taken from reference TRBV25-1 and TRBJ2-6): EADIYQTPRYLVIGTGKKITLECSQTMGHDKMYWYQQDPGMELHLIHYSYGVNSTEKGDLSSESTVSRIRTEHFPLTLESARPSHTSQYLCASSPGGANVLTFGAGSRLTVL.

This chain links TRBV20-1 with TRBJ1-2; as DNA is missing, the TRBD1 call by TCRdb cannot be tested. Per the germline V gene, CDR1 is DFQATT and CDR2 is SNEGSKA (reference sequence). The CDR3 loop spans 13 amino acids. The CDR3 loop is CSARGGVNYGYTF.

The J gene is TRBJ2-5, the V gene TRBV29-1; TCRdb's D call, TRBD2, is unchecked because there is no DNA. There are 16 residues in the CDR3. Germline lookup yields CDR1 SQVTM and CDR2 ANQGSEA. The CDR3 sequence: CSVESRRKRDKRTQYF.

CDR3: CASSLGSEGPMNTEAFF. This chain joins TRBV5-1 and TRBJ1-1. In germline, CDR1 is SGHRS, CDR2 YFSETQ. CDR3 length: 17 amino acids.

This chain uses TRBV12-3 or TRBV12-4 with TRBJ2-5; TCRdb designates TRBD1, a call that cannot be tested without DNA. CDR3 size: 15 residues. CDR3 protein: CASSFGTGLQETQYF.

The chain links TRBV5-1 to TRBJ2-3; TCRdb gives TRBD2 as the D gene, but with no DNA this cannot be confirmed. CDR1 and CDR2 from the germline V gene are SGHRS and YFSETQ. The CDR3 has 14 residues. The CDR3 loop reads CASSPGLRTDTQYF.

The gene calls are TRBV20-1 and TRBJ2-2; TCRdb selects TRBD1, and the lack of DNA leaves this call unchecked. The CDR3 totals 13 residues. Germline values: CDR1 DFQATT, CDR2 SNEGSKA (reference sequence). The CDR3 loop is CSAATPGTGELFF.

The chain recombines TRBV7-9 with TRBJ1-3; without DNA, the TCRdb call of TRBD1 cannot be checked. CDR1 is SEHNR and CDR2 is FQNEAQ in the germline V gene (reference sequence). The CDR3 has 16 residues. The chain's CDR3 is CASSSPGTGDGNTIYF. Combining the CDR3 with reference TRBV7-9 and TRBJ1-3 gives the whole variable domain DTGVSQNPRHKITKRGQNVTFRCDPISEHNRLYWYRQTLGQGPEFLTYFQNEAQLEKSRLLSDRFSAERPKGSFSTLEIQRTEQGDSAMYLCASSSPGTGDGNTIYFGEGSWLTVV.

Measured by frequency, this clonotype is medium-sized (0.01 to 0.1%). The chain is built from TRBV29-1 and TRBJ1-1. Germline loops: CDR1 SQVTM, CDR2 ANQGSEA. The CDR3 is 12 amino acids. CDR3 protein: CSVVMTFTEAFF.

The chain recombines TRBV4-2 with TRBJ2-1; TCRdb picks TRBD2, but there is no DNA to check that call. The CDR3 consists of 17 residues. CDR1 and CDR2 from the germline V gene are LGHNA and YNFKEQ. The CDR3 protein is CASSQESLAGGPNEQFF.

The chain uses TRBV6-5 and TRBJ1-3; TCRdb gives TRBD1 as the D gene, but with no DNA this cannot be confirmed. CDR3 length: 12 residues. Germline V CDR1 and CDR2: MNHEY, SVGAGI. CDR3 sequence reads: CATRVGENSIYF.

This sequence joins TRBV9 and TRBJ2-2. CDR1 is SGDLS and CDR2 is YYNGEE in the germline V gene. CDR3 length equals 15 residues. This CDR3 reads CASSVERTNTGELFF.

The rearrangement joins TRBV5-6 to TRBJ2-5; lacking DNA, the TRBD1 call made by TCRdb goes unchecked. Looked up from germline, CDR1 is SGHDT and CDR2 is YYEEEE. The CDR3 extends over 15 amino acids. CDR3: CASSLEGTGEETQYF.

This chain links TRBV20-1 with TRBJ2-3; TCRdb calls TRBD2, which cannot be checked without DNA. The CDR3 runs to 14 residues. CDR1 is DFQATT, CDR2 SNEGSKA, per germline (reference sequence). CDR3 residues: CSANPSGSTDTQYF.

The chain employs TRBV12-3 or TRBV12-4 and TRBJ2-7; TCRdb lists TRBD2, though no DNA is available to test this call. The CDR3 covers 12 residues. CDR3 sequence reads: CASSPQRWEQYF.

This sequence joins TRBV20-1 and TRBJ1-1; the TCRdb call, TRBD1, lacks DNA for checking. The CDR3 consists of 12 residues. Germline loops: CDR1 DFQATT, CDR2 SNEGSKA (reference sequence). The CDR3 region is CSAWGGGTEAFF.

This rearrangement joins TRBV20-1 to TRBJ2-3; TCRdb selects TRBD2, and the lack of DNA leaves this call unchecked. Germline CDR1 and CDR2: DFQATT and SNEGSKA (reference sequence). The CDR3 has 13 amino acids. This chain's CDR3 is CSAGAGTSDTQYF.